The 29 T cell receptor beta chains below all came from one sample that was sequenced in a study of OX40 agonist ivuxolimab in advanced cancers. Libraries were prepared by immunoSEQ multiplex PCR; TCRdb keeps only in-frame clonotypes and omits some of them. The sample lists some 86,000 clones; approximately 94% were seen once. The input for sequencing was CD4+ or CD8+ T cells sorted from blood, taken in a trial of the OX40 agonist ivuxolimab. These receptors all stem from an adult with an advanced solid tumor such as melanoma, head and neck, liver or kidney cancer.

The chain employs TRBV12-5 and TRBJ2-1; D may be TRBD1 or TRBD2 (5 bases each). V lost 0 bases to trimming and J lost 12 bases, with 12 bases between them. Germline loops: CDR1 LGHNT, CDR2 FRNRAP. This CDR3 is built from 13 residues. The CDR3 nucleotides read TGTGCTAGTGGTTTGGTGACAGAGGGGATGCAGTTCTTC. This gives the protein CASGLVTEGMQFF.

The rearrangement links TRBV5-6 to TRBJ1-1; D is unresolved. Looked up from germline, CDR1 is SGHDT and CDR2 is YYEEEE. This CDR3 is 16 amino acids long. The V gene lost 7 bases and the J gene lost 5 bases, with 24 bases spanning the gap. The CDR3, as DNA: TGTGCCAGCGCCTTCCGTAACCCGGGCCTCCTTACTGAAGCTTTCTTT. Translating it yields CASAFRNPGLLTEAFF.

The rearrangement links TRBV18 to TRBJ1-2; the D gene is possibly TRBD1 (5 bases). In germline, CDR1 is KGHSH, CDR2 LQKENI. Trimming stripped 3 bases from V and 6 bases from J, with 14 bases between. The CDR3 runs to 14 residues. The CDR3 protein is CASSPSDNPDGYTF. As DNA, the CDR3 is TGTGCCAGCTCACCTTCGGACAACCCCGATGGCTACACCTTC.

The gene calls are TRBV6-6 and TRBJ2-5; TRBD2 matches 7 bases. Germline V lookup: CDR1 MNHNY, CDR2 SVGAGI (reference sequence). CDR3 length equals 16 residues. Trimming took 4 bases from V and 1 from J; bases not matched to a gene: 9. Here the CDR3 DNA reads TGTGCCAGCAGTTCTACGAGAATAGCGGGCCAAGAGACCCAGTACTTC. It encodes CASSSTRIAGQETQYF.

V and J are TRBV5-6 and TRBJ1-2; TRBD1 matches at 7 bases. Germline CDR1 reads SGHDT; CDR2 reads YYEEEE. V shed 4 bases, J shed 8 bases, and the junction held 14 bases outside the gene matches. The CDR3 spans 15 residues. CDR3 nucleotides: TGTGCCAGCAGCCGAATTCCAGGGACAGATAACGGCTACACCTTC. This codes for CASSRIPGTDNGYTF.

The rearrangement uses TRBV4-1 and TRBJ2-5, with 7 bases matching TRBD1. The better agreement between TRBJ2-7 and the DNA end casts doubt on the J call. The CDR3 is made up of 14 amino acids. Germline CDR1 reads MGHRA; CDR2 reads YSYEKL. The DNA of the CDR3 is TGCGCCAGCAGCCAAGCAGGGGGTTACTACGAGCAGTACTTC. Protein sequence: CASSQAGGYYEQYF.

The chain combines TRBV6-1 with TRBJ2-5, with 7 bases fitting TRBD2. The CDR3 covers 15 residues. After removal of 2 bases from V and 4 bases from J, the junction contained 7 bases not matched to a gene. Germline lookup yields CDR1 MNHNS and CDR2 SASEGT. DNA for the CDR3: TGTGCCAGCAGTGAAAGTCGGGGGGACGGAGAGACCCAGTACTTC. Residues: CASSESRGDGETQYF.

This chain connects TRBV15 to TRBJ1-1; no firm D call. The germline CDR1 and CDR2 sequences are LNHNV and YYDKDF (reference sequence). This CDR3 contains 14 residues. The V end lost 4 bases, the J end lost 2 bases, and 11 bases lay between the germline ends. CDR3 residues: CATSIGPLNTEAFF. CDR3 sequence (DNA): TGTGCCACCAGCATAGGACCCCTTAACACTGAAGCTTTCTTT.

The V call is TRBV9, the J call TRBJ1-4; tentatively, D is TRBD1 (6 bases). The CDR3 extends over 18 amino acids. The germline V and J ends were trimmed by 3 bases and 0 bases, with 18 bases remaining between them. CDR1 is SGDLS, CDR2 YYNGEE, per germline. CDR3 sequence reads: CASSERQEPLATNEKLFF. DNA for the CDR3: TGTGCCAGCAGCGAACGACAGGAGCCGTTGGCAACTAATGAAAAACTGTTTTTT.

The chain is built from TRBV10-1 and TRBJ2-7, with D hard to call. Germline V gives CDR1 WNHNN, CDR2 SYGVQD (reference sequence). CDR3 size: 14 residues. Trimming removed 4 bases from V and 0 bases from J, with 10 bases in between. CDR3 loop: CASSGHPSSYEQYF. The CDR3 DNA reads TGCGCCAGCAGTGGACATCCGTCCTCCTACGAGCAGTACTTC.

This clone was counted between two and nine times. The gene calls are TRBV6-1 and TRBJ2-7; maybe TRBD2 (7 bases). The CDR3 has 15 amino acids. Deletions cut 6 bases from V and 5 bases from J, with 20 bases between. Germline-derived CDR1 and CDR2 are MNHNS and SASEGT. In DNA form, the CDR3 reads TGTGCCAGCAGCCAATGGGGGGGGGCTAACGACGAGCAGTACTTC. Translation: CASSQWGGANDEQYF.

The rearrangement links TRBV9 to TRBJ2-7; no clear D. The germline V and J ends were trimmed by 0 bases and 2 bases, with 9 bases remaining between them. The CDR3 consists of 14 residues. The germline CDR1 and CDR2 sequences are SGDLS and YYNGEE. The CDR3 reads CASSVADGTYEQYF. The CDR3, as DNA: TGTGCCAGCAGCGTAGCGGACGGAACCTACGAGCAGTACTTC.

The chain recombines TRBV4-2 with TRBJ2-7; the match to TRBD2 covers 9 bases. The germline CDR1 and CDR2 sequences are LGHNA and YNFKEQ. CDR3 length: 16 residues. Unmatched junction bases numbered 7, after V lost 4 bases and J lost 0 bases. CDR3 sequence (DNA): TGTGCCAGCAGCCCAGTAGCGGGAGCTAACTCCTACGAGCAGTACTTC. Amino acids: CASSPVAGANSYEQYF.

V gene TRBV7-9 combines with J gene TRBJ2-7; 10 bases align to TRBD2. V gave up 2 bases and J gave up 5 bases; unmatched junction bases: 3. Germline CDR1 SEHNR, CDR2 FQNEAQ (reference sequence). The CDR3 is 14 amino acids. The CDR3 DNA reads as TGTGCCAGCAGCTTATCTAGCGGGAGTAACGAGCAGTACTTC. Encoded protein: CASSLSSGSNEQYF.

In the case of this clone: Other nucleotide sequences in the sample specify the same CDR3. This sequence joins TRBV4-1 and TRBJ2-1, with D perhaps being TRBD1 or TRBD2 (5 bases each). The length of the CDR3 is 15 residues. The germline V gene encodes CDR1 MGHRA and CDR2 YSYEKL. V was clipped by 3 bases and J by 5 bases, with 14 bases between them. CDR3 region: CASSHPGTGNNEQFF. For the CDR3, the DNA is TGCGCCAGCAGCCATCCGGGAACAGGCAACAATGAGCAGTTCTTC.

This clone has just one count. J is TRBJ2-1 and V is TRBV15; 14 bases line up with TRBD2. The CDR3 has 18 residues. V was pared by 8 bases and J by 9 bases, with 18 bases of the junction left unmatched. Germline CDR1 is LNHNV and CDR2 is YYDKDF (reference sequence). CDR3 sequence reads: CATCTVTGTSGSSSEQFF. As DNA, the CDR3 is TGTGCCACCTGCACCGTAACCGGGACTAGCGGGAGCTCTTCTGAGCAGTTCTTC.

The V and J genes are TRBV7-6 and TRBJ2-7; TRBD2 aligns across 9 bases. This CDR3 spans 13 amino acids. The germline V gene encodes CDR1 SGHVS and CDR2 FNYEAQ. V gave up 1 base and J gave up 7 bases; unmatched junction bases: 2. The CDR3 nucleotides are TGTGCCAGCAGCTTAGACCTAGCGGGGGAGCAGTACTTC. Amino acids: CASSLDLAGEQYF.

This clone appeared a single time. This chain joins TRBV9 and TRBJ2-5; TRBD2 might be the D (6 bases). The germline gives CDR1 SGDLS, CDR2 YYNGEE. The CDR3 consists of 14 residues. V was trimmed by 4 bases and J by 2 bases, leaving 12 bases between them. The CDR3 region has the DNA TGTGCCAGCAGCCCCGGGACTTCGCAAGAGACCCAGTACTTC. It yields the protein CASSPGTSQETQYF.

This chain connects TRBV19 to TRBJ2-3; D might be TRBD2 (5 bases). V was pared by 4 bases and J by 5 bases, with 16 bases between. The CDR3 is made up of 15 amino acids. The germline CDR1 and CDR2 sequences are LNHDA and SQIVND (reference sequence). The CDR3 sequence: CASSTSWEQRDTQYF. The CDR3, as DNA: TGTGCCAGTAGTACATCATGGGAGCAACGAGATACGCAGTATTTT. The full variable domain, with the rest looked up from reference TRBV19 and TRBJ2-3, is DGGITQSPKYLFRKEGQNVTLSCEQNLNHDAMYWYRQDPGQGLRLIYYSQIVNDFQKGDIAEGYSVSREKKESFPLTVTSAQKNPTAFYLCASSTSWEQRDTQYFGPGTRLTVL.

The chain joins TRBV11-2 to TRBJ2-5; 8 bases are a match to TRBD2. The ends lost 1 base at V and 5 bases at J; junction bases unmatched: 6. Germline V CDR1 and CDR2: SGHAT, FQNNGV. CDR3 length equals 15 residues. CDR3 nucleotide sequence: TGTGCCAGCAGCTTAGTAAGCGGGGGTGGGGAGACCCAGTACTTC. It is translated as CASSLVSGGGETQYF.

The chain couples TRBV29-1 to TRBJ1-1; D uncertain. The germline gives CDR1 SQVTM, CDR2 ANQGSEA. Trimming took 6 bases from V and 1 from J, leaving 9 bases between them. This CDR3 comprises 12 residues. CDR3 sequence: CSVVTANTEAFF. For the CDR3, the DNA is TGCAGCGTCGTTACAGCGAACACTGAAGCTTTCTTT.

The V call is TRBV28, the J call TRBJ2-3; tentatively, D is TRBD2 (6 bases). Trimming stripped 6 bases from V and 2 bases from J, with 15 bases between. Germline V gene data show CDR1 as MDHEN and CDR2 as SYDVKM. This CDR3 has 15 residues. CDR3: CASRPAAGYTDTQYF. In DNA form, the CDR3 reads TGTGCCAGCAGACCCGCCGCGGGGTACACAGATACGCAGTATTTT.

V usage is TRBV27 and J usage is TRBJ1-2; D not resolved. Trimming took 4 bases from V and 3 from J, leaving 9 bases between them. Germline CDR1 reads MNHEY; CDR2 reads SMNVEV (reference sequence). There are 13 residues in the CDR3. Here the CDR3 DNA reads TGTGCCAGCAGTTCCTTCTTGGACTATGGCTACACCTTC. It codes for CASSSFLDYGYTF.

The V gene is TRBV27, the J gene TRBJ2-2; D is ambiguous. CDR1 MNHEY and CDR2 SMNVEV come from the germline V gene (reference sequence). The CDR3 runs to 15 residues. The germline V and J ends were trimmed by 5 bases and 6 bases, with 16 bases remaining between them. The CDR3 sequence is CASSLSPWASGELFF. DNA of the CDR3: TGTGCCAGCAGTCTGTCCCCCTGGGCGTCCGGGGAGCTGTTTTTT.

The genes are TRBV2 and TRBJ2-7; TRBD2 matches 8 bases. Germline CDR1 and CDR2: SNHLY and FYNNEI. Trimming cost V 7 bases and J 2 bases; bases outside gene matches: 10. This CDR3 is 15 amino acids long. Here the CDR3 reads CASKASGGVTYEQYF. CDR3 DNA: TGTGCCAGCAAAGCTTCGGGAGGGGTGACCTACGAGCAGTACTTC.

This chain connects TRBV27 to TRBJ1-1; D possibly corresponds to TRBD1 (6 bases). The V end lost 3 bases, the J end lost 4 bases, and 12 bases lay between the germline ends. Germline assignment: CDR1 MNHEY and CDR2 SMNVEV (reference sequence). The CDR3 contains 14 residues. The CDR3: CASSFRGARTEAFF. CDR3 sequence (DNA): TGTGCCAGCAGTTTCCGGGGGGCGCGCACTGAAGCTTTCTTT.

The chain recombines TRBV21-1 with TRBJ1-1; the table's D call TRBD1 went unverified against the DNA. TRBV21-1 is termed a pseudogene. This CDR3 has 13 amino acids. The CDR3 region has the DNA TGTGCCAGCAGCAAAGGGGACAGAACTGAAGCTTTCTTT. Translating it yields CASSKGDRTEAFF.

This sequence joins TRBV27 and TRBJ2-5; 10 bases align to TRBD1. Germline V gene data show CDR1 as MNHEY and CDR2 as SMNVEV (reference sequence). This CDR3 is built from 16 residues. Trimming took 1 base from V and 5 from J; bases not matched to a gene: 7. The CDR3 bases are TGTGCCAGCAGTTTATGGGGGACAGGGGTAGAGGAGACCCAGTACTTC. Translation gives CASSLWGTGVEETQYF.

The genes are TRBV4-3 and TRBJ1-5; possible D gene TRBD1, 5 bases. Germline-derived CDR1 and CDR2 are LGHNA and YSLEER. The ends were cut back, 0 bases at V and 2 bases at J, with 11 bases in the middle. There are 16 residues in the CDR3. For the CDR3, the DNA is TGCGCCAGCAGCCAAGACAGGGTTTTGGGCAATCAGCCCCAGCATTTT. This translates into CASSQDRVLGNQPQHF.